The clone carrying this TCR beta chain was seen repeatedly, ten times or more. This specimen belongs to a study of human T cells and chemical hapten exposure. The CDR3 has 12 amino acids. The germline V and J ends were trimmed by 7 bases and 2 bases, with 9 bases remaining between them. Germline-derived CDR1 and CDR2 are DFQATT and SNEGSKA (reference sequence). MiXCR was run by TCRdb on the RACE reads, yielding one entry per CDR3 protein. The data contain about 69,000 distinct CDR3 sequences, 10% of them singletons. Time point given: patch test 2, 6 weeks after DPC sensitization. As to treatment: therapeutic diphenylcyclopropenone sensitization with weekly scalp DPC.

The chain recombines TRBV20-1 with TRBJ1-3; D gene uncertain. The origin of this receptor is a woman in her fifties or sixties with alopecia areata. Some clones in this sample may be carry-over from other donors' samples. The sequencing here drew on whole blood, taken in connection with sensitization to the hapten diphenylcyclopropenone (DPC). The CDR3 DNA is TGCAGTGGCCAGGCTACTGGAAACACCATATATTTT. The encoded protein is CSGQATGNTIYF.